This TCR beta chain is drawn from a study of T cells in localized non-small cell lung cancer. General study results and limits: Turning up in adjacent lung were a median roughly 62 of the top 100 tumor clones. Owing to sequencing of a solitary tumor region, heterogeneity cannot be discounted.

Only in-frame clones appear in the TCRdb table, and some are missing; sequencing was by immunoSEQ multiplex PCR. The sample has about 40,000 clones, over 75% seen once; the top ten hold 10% to 13%. Comment on this clone: Its antigen is not known.

The CDR3 spans 16 residues. Germline V gene data show CDR1 as LNHDA and CDR2 as SQIVND (reference sequence). The junction had 10 bases not matched to a gene; V was cut back by 5 bases and J by 4 bases. The V call is TRBV19, the J call TRBJ1-5, with 8 nucleotides matching TRBD1. The sequences come from PBMCs, collected before any cancer treatment. This clonotype originated in a woman aged 40-70 years with stage II lung adenocarcinoma. CDR3 sequence: CASSPRGPQGNQPQHF. The CDR3 nucleotides read TGTGCCAGTAGTCCCAGGGGGCCCCAGGGGAATCAGCCCCAGCATTTT.